The T cell receptor beta chain under discussion was sequenced for a study of blood T cell repertoires in COVID-19 (TCRdb year 2020). As for the study more broadly: Collaborator samples came from the United States, Italy and Spain and covered acute and convalescent phases of COVID-19. The material from the prospective study consisted of cDNA or gDNA derived from T cells, B-cell-depleted T cells, or PBMCs. The dataset comprised deeply sampled blood TCRbeta repertoires from subjects exposed to, actively infected with, or recovered from COVID-19. A freely available public database, intended as a resource for researchers studying the immune response to SARS-CoV-2, is where the repertoires were released. Samples were obtained from the ongoing ImmuneRACE study (first 160 participants) and from approximately 1,200 subjects provided by 6 global collaborators. A de-identified subject ID, COVID-19 status, age in years and sex were almost always included in the sample metadata. Where available, HLA class I and class II types were obtained from metadata supplied by the sample provider rather than from assay-based typing. Paper-wide results and their limitations: The amount of clinical and demographic metadata varied by source and participant and was provided uncurated.

The collaborating institutions used their own protocols to collect whole blood in K2EDTA tubes. For TCRbeta analysis, collaborators shipped samples as frozen whole blood, isolated PBMCs, or DNA extracted from either of those sample types. As for this clone: It lacks a known antigen. There are no base qualities to consult, and no much larger clone falls within one base.

Spanning cysteine to phenylalanine, the CDR3 consists of 13 amino acids. Only CDR3 DNA is held: 39 bases, read in frame from base 1. V loses 6 bases at its end and J loses 5 bases; junction bases beyond the gene matches: 6. The germline V gene provides CDR1 MNHEY and CDR2 SVGAGI. TCRbeta CDR3 regions were amplified from genomic DNA using the immunoSEQ Assay, a bias-controlled multiplex PCR. In the authors' own workflow: The number of nucleated cells in each sample was estimated from the amplification of reference gene primers within the assay. To quantify the absolute abundance of each unique TCRbeta CDR3 rearrangement, sequence reads were collapsed and filtered. For each sample, productive Simpson clonality was calculated as the square root of Simpson's diversity index across productive rearrangements. Drawn from immuneACCESS, this table holds only the in-frame rearrangements with V and J called that TCRdb kept. Clones are partly lost; checked studies trace under half to an unresolved V gene and leave the rest unexplained. V, J and clone size are those of that table, while D and trimming were read from the DNA. The sample table records roughly 70,000 clones; more than 90% of these occur just once. The ten largest clones take up approximately 1.5% of the sample.

This TCR was sampled from a man between 50 and 59 years old with acute or convalescent COVID-19. Specimen: peripheral blood. The chain uses TRBV6-5 and TRBJ1-2, and 7 junctional nucleotides match TRBD1. The CDR3 protein is CASRQGQNYGYTF. The DNA is as follows: TGTGCCAGCAGACAGGGACAGAATTATGGCTACACCTTC.